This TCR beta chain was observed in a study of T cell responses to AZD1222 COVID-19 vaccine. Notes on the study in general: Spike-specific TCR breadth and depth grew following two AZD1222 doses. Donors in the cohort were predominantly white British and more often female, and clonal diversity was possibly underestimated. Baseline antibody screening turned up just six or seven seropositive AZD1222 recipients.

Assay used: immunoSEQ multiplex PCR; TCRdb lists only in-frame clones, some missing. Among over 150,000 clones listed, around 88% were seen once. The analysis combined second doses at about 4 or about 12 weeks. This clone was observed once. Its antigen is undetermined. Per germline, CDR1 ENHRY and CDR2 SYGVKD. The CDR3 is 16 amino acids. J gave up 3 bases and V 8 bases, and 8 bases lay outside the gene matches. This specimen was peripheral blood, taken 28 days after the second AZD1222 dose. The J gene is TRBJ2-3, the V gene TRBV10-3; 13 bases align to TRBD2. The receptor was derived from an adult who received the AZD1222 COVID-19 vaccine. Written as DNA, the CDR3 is TGTGCCATCTCGGGAACTAGCGGGGGGGAAACAGATACGCAGTATTTT. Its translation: CAISGTSGGETDTQYF.